A selection of T cell receptor beta chains follows, all from one sample in a study of blood T cell repertoires in COVID-19. Libraries were prepared by immunoSEQ multiplex PCR; TCRdb keeps only in-frame clonotypes and omits some of them. Among some 300,000 clones listed, just under 90% were seen once. The sequenced sample consisted of PBMCs or T cells enriched from blood (not recorded which). These receptor sequences come from a woman aged 45 to 65 who had been exposed to COVID-19. Each CDR3 is given with its conserved first and last residue. D genes are given only for firm matches. The size of a clone is reported for some rows only, either as once, few or many, or as a class for expanded clones.

size: once; V: TRBV6-4; J: TRBJ2-1; D: TRBD2; DNA: TGTGCCAGCAGGACTAGCGGGGATGGGTTCTTC; CDR3: CASRTSGDGFF
size: .; V: TRBV19; J: TRBJ1-4; D: .; DNA: TGTGCCAGTAGTATAGCTGGGGCGCCCGGTAATGAAAAACTGTTTTTT; CDR3: CASSIAGAPGNEKLFF
size: .; V: TRBV3-1/TRBV3-2; J: TRBJ1-2; D: .; DNA: TGTGCCAGCAGCCAAGTGTATAGAGGGAGTCGGGGCTACACCTTC; CDR3: CASSQVYRGSRGYTF
size: .; V: TRBV19; J: TRBJ2-2; D: .; DNA: TGTGCCAGTAGTCCGATGACAAGGAACACCGGGGAGCTGTTTTTT; CDR3: CASSPMTRNTGELFF
size: few; V: TRBV6-4; J: TRBJ2-2; D: TRBD1; DNA: TGTGCCAGCAGTGACTCAGGGGGCGCAACCGGGGAGCTGTTTTTT; CDR3: CASSDSGGATGELFF
size: .; V: TRBV7-9; J: TRBJ2-7; D: .; DNA: TGTGCCAGCAGCTTAGGGCCGGCGGCCGAGCAGTACTTC; CDR3: CASSLGPAAEQYF
size: once; V: TRBV19; J: TRBJ1-4; D: .; DNA: TGTGCCAGTAGTATCTCGGGGGTAGCTGAAAAACTGTTTTTT; CDR3: CASSISGVAEKLFF
size: .; V: TRBV5-1; J: TRBJ1-4; D: TRBD1; DNA: TGCGCCAGCAGCTTTCAGGGGGCGTCTAATGAAAAACTGTTTTTT; CDR3: CASSFQGASNEKLFF
size: .; V: TRBV9; J: TRBJ2-3; D: .; DNA: TGTGCCAGCAGCACTCGGTCGGACAGCCGAACAGATACGCAGTATTTT; CDR3: CASSTRSDSRTDTQYF
size: .; V: TRBV4-1; J: TRBJ1-1; D: .; DNA: TGCGCCAGCAGCCAAGATGTCTGGGCTGGAGCTTTCTTT; CDR3: CASSQDVWAGAFF
size: .; V: TRBV10-3; J: TRBJ2-3; D: TRBD2; DNA: TGTGCCATCAGTGAGCAATCGGGGGGGACAGATACGCAGTATTTT; CDR3: CAISEQSGGTDTQYF
size: .; V: TRBV2; J: TRBJ1-3; D: TRBD1; DNA: TGTGCCAGCAGTGCAGGACAGGCGGCGTCTGGAAACACCATATATTTT; CDR3: CASSAGQAASGNTIYF
size: .; V: TRBV21-1; J: TRBJ1-5; D: .; DNA: TGTGCCAGCAGCAGAGGGTATCAGCCCCAGCATTTT; CDR3: CASSRGYQPQHF
size: .; V: TRBV9; J: TRBJ2-2; D: .; DNA: TGTGCCAGCAGCGTCAGGGGGGACTCTAACACCGGGGAGCTGTTTTTT; CDR3: CASSVRGDSNTGELFF
size: .; V: TRBV4-2; J: TRBJ2-1; D: .; DNA: TGTGCCAGCAGCCAAGAAAAGACAGCCTACAATGAGCAGTTCTTC; CDR3: CASSQEKTAYNEQFF
size: .; V: TRBV7-9; J: TRBJ1-1; D: TRBD1; DNA: TGTGCCAGCAGCCCGACAGGGGGTACTGAAGCTTTCTTT; CDR3: CASSPTGGTEAFF
size: .; V: TRBV29-1; J: TRBJ1-1; D: .; DNA: TGCAGCTCAGAGGATTATGGGGAAGCTTTCTTT; CDR3: CSSEDYGEAFF
size: once; V: TRBV6-2/TRBV6-3; J: TRBJ1-5; D: .; DNA: TGTGCCAGCAGTTCGCAGGGATTCAATCAGCCCCAGCATTTT; CDR3: CASSSQGFNQPQHF
size: once; V: TRBV21-1; J: TRBJ1-1; D: .; DNA: TGTGCCAGCAGCCCCTGGACAGGGACAATGAACACTGAAGCTTTCTTT; CDR3: CASSPWTGTMNTEAFF
size: .; V: TRBV29-1; J: TRBJ2-5; D: .; DNA: TGCAGTGCCGGCCAGGGAGGAGAGACCCAGTACTTC; CDR3: CSAGQGGETQYF
size: .; V: TRBV6-5; J: TRBJ2-2; D: TRBD1; DNA: TGTGCCAGCAGCTCCAGGGGGCGGAGCACCGGGGAGCTGTTTTTT; CDR3: CASSSRGRSTGELFF
size: .; V: TRBV12-3/TRBV12-4; J: TRBJ2-7; D: TRBD1; DNA: TGTGCCAGCTTCGGGACAGGGGCGTACGAGCAGTACTTC; CDR3: CASFGTGAYEQYF
size: .; V: TRBV20-1; J: TRBJ1-6; D: .; DNA: TGCAGTGCTAGTCAGTGGGCAGTTCCTAATTCACCCCTCCACTTT; CDR3: CSASQWAVPNSPLHF
size: .; V: TRBV30; J: TRBJ1-5; D: TRBD1; DNA: TGTGCCTGGACCCCTGGGACAGGGAATCAGCCCCAGCATTTT; CDR3: CAWTPGTGNQPQHF
size: .; V: TRBV2; J: TRBJ1-2; D: .; DNA: TGTGCCAGCAGTGAGAGGGCGGTTTATGGCTACACCTTC; CDR3: CASSERAVYGYTF
size: .; V: TRBV5-1; J: TRBJ2-7; D: .; DNA: TGCGCCAGCAGCTTGGAAGCGGGTTTCTACGAGCAGTACTTC; CDR3: CASSLEAGFYEQYF
size: .; V: TRBV2; J: TRBJ1-2; D: TRBD1; DNA: TGTGCCAGCAGTGAAGGGAGGGGGCTAGGCTACACCTTC; CDR3: CASSEGRGLGYTF
size: .; V: TRBV7-2; J: TRBJ2-7; D: TRBD2; DNA: TGTGCCAGCACACTAGCGGGGGGTCCGGCGTGGGAGCAGTACTTC; CDR3: CASTLAGGPAWEQYF
size: .; V: TRBV5-6; J: TRBJ2-7; D: TRBD2; DNA: TGTGCCAGCAGCGCGACTAGCGGGGGGGTTGACGAGCAGTACTTC; CDR3: CASSATSGGVDEQYF
size: .; V: TRBV27; J: TRBJ2-7; D: TRBD1; DNA: TGTGCCAGCATGGGGACAGGGGGTTCCTACGAGCAGTACTTC; CDR3: CASMGTGGSYEQYF
size: .; V: TRBV9; J: TRBJ2-2; D: TRBD1; DNA: TGTGCCAGCAGCGCGAGATCGACAGGGGGCCTTTCGAACACCGGGGAGCTGTTTTTT; CDR3: CASSARSTGGLSNTGELFF
size: .; V: TRBV5-1; J: TRBJ2-5; D: TRBD1; DNA: TGCGCCAGCAGCTTCAACAGGGGACCCCAAGAGACCCAGTACTTC; CDR3: CASSFNRGPQETQYF
size: .; V: TRBV7-9; J: TRBJ2-5; D: .; DNA: TGTGCCAGCAGCCCCCGGGACAATCTGTACCAAGAGACCCAGTACTTC; CDR3: CASSPRDNLYQETQYF
size: .; V: TRBV28; J: TRBJ1-4; D: .; DNA: TGTGCCAGCAGACAGATTAATGAAAAACTGTTTTTT; CDR3: CASRQINEKLFF
size: .; V: TRBV9; J: TRBJ2-5; D: .; DNA: TGTGCCAGCAGCGTAGATGGAGTTCGAGAGACCCAGTACTTC; CDR3: CASSVDGVRETQYF
size: .; V: TRBV3-1/TRBV3-2; J: TRBJ2-2; D: .; DNA: TGTGCCAGCAGCCGCGGGATTCCGAACACCGGGGAGCTGTTTTTT; CDR3: CASSRGIPNTGELFF
size: .; V: TRBV19; J: TRBJ1-1; D: .; DNA: TGTGCCAGTAGTACAGAACGGGGAGGGACAAACACTGAAGCTTTCTTT; CDR3: CASSTERGGTNTEAFF
size: .; V: TRBV6-1; J: TRBJ1-2; D: .; DNA: TGTGCCAGCAGTGAAAATTCGTTTGGCAGGGTGAACTATGGCTACACCTTC; CDR3: CASSENSFGRVNYGYTF
size: .; V: TRBV7-2; J: TRBJ2-1; D: TRBD1; DNA: TGTGCCAGCAGCTCGGACAGGGGATCTTACAATGAGCAGTTCTTC; CDR3: CASSSDRGSYNEQFF
size: .; V: TRBV5-6; J: TRBJ1-4; D: .; DNA: TGTGCCAGCAACCGGTTTAACACTAATGAAAAACTGTTTTTT; CDR3: CASNRFNTNEKLFF
size: few; V: TRBV28; J: TRBJ1-6; D: .; DNA: TGTGCCAGCAGTCTACCTCTTACGGGTTCACCCCTCCACTTT; CDR3: CASSLPLTGSPLHF
size: .; V: TRBV27; J: TRBJ2-2; D: .; DNA: TGTGCCAGCAGTCCATCAAACACCGGGGAGCTGTTTTTT; CDR3: CASSPSNTGELFF
size: .; V: TRBV4-2; J: TRBJ1-5; D: .; DNA: TGTGCCAGCAGCCAAGAATTTGAGAATCAGCCCCAGCATTTT; CDR3: CASSQEFENQPQHF
size: .; V: TRBV6-5; J: TRBJ1-2; D: .; DNA: TGTGCCAGCAGCCTCCTAAGAAGTGGGGCAGATGGCTACACCTTC; CDR3: CASSLLRSGADGYTF
size: .; V: TRBV7-2; J: TRBJ2-3; D: .; DNA: TGTGCCAGCAGCTTAGAGAGTAGCGGCTACACAGATACGCAGTATTTT; CDR3: CASSLESSGYTDTQYF
size: .; V: TRBV18; J: TRBJ1-1; D: TRBD1; DNA: TGTGCCAGCTCCGAACAGGGGGCGAGGACTGAAGCTTTCTTT; CDR3: CASSEQGARTEAFF
size: .; V: TRBV18; J: TRBJ1-6; D: TRBD1; DNA: TGTGCCAGCTCACTTGCAGGGGGCTATAATTCACCCCTCCACTTT; CDR3: CASSLAGGYNSPLHF
size: .; V: TRBV5-1; J: TRBJ2-2; D: TRBD1; DNA: TGCGCCAGCGCTCTTCCGGGACAGGGGGCGTCCGGGGAGCTGTTTTTT; CDR3: CASALPGQGASGELFF
size: .; V: TRBV12-5; J: TRBJ2-3; D: .; DNA: TGTGCTAGTAAGATTAGCGGCACAGATACGCAGTATTTT; CDR3: CASKISGTDTQYF